This T cell receptor (beta chain) was sequenced during a study of cytomegalovirus exposure and HLA in healthy donors. Study-wide findings and caveats: It is likely that the observed cluster of highly shared sequence variants was a sequencing artifact. A later analysis linked a missense variant in DCLRE1C to the trimming of TCR beta V and J genes. Apart from CMV serostatus, no immune exposure information was available.

V dropped 1 base and J dropped 6; count of bases not matched to a gene: 3. The length of the CDR3 is 13 residues. Germline CDR1 and CDR2: SQVTM and ANQGSEA. The PCR ran on 60 Vbeta and 13 Jbeta primers. TCRdb's table, derived via immunoSEQ multiplex PCR, lists solely in-frame clones and lacks some. The table records 110,000 or so clones, roughly 80% of them present only once. This clone was detected only once. Its antigen is still unknown. At sampling all donors were nominally healthy, likely with unrecorded immune exposures. V gene TRBV29-1 combines with J gene TRBJ2-7; 10 nucleotides agree with TRBD1. Sequenced material: PBMCs. The receptor comes from a man aged 30 to 45 in good health and CMV-seropositive. The CDR3 spells CSVEVGTGAEQYF. For the CDR3, the DNA is TGCAGCGTTGAAGTCGGGACAGGGGCCGAGCAGTACTTC.